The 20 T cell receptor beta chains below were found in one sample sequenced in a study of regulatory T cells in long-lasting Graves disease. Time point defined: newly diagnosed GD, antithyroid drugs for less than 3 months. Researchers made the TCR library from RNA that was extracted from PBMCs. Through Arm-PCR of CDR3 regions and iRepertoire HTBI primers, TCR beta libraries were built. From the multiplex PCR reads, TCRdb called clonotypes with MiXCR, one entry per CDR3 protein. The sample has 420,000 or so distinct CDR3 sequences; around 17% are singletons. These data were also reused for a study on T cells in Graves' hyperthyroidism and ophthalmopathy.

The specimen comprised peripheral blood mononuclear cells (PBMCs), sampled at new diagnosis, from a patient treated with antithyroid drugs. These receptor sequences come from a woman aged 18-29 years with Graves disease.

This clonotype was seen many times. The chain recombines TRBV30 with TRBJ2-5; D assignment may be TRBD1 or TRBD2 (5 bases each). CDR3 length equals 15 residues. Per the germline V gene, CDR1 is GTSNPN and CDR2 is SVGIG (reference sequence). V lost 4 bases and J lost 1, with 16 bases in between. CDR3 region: CAWNRDGTPQETQYF. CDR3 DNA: TGTGCCTGGAACCGGGACGGTACACCCCAAGAGACCCAGTACTTC.

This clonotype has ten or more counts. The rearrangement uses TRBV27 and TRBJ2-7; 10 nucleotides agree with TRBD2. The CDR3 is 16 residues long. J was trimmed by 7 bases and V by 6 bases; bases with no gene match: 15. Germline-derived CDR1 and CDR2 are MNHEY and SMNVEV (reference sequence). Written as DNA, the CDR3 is TGTGCCAGCAGCCGGCAAGCGGGAGGGTTCGTAAGTGAGCAGTACTTC. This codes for CASSRQAGGFVSEQYF.

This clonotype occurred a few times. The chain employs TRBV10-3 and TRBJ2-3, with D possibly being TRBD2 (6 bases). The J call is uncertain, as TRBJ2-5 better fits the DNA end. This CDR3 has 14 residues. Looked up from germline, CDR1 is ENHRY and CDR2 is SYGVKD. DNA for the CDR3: TGTGCCATCAGTGAGTCGGGGGGACGAGAGACCCAGTACTTC. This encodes CAISESGGRETQYF.

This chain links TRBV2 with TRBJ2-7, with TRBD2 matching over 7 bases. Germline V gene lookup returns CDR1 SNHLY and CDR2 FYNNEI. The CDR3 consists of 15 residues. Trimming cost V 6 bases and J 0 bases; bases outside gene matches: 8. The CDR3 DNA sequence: TGTGCCAGCAGCCAAGGAACTAGCGTCTCCTACGAGCAGTACTTC. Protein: CASSQGTSVSYEQYF.

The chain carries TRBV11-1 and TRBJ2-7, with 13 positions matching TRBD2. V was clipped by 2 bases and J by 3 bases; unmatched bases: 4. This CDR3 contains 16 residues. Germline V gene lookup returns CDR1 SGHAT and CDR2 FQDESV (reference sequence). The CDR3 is CASSLTGTSGIYEQYF. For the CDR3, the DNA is TGTGCCAGCAGCTTAACCGGGACTAGCGGGATCTACGAGCAGTACTTC.

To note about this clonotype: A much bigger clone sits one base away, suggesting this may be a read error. The CDR3 DNA follows: TGTGCCTGGAGTCTACCGCCTCTAGGGACTGAAGCTTTCTTT. Translation: CAWSLPPLGTEAFF. The chain employs TRBV30 and TRBJ1-1; D gene ambiguous. This CDR3 region has 14 residues. Deletions cut 2 bases from V and 5 bases from J, with 15 bases between. In germline, CDR1 is GTSNPN, CDR2 SVGIG (reference sequence).

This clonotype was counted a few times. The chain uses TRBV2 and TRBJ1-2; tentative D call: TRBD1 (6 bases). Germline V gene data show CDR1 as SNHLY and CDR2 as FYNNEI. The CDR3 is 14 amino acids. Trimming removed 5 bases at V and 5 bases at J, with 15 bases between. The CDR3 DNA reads TGTGCCAGCAGTCTCACAGGGAGGGTTTATGGCTACACCTTC. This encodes CASSLTGRVYGYTF.

The CDR3 bases are TGTGCCAGCAGTGAACAGGCTGGGACAGGGGCCTTACAAGAGACCCAGTACTTC. Its protein product is CASSEQAGTGALQETQYF. The gene calls are TRBV6-2 or TRBV6-3 and TRBJ2-5; the match to TRBD1 covers 10 bases. The CDR3 extends over 18 amino acids. CDR1 and CDR2 (germline): MNHEY, SVGEGT. The V segment lost 5 bases and the J segment 2 bases; nucleotides outside the gene matches: 14.

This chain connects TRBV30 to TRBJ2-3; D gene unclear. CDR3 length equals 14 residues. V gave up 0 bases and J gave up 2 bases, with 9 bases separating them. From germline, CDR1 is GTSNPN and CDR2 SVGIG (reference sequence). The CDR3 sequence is CAWSVSSYTDTQYF. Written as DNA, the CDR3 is TGTGCCTGGAGTGTAAGTAGTTACACAGATACGCAGTATTTT.

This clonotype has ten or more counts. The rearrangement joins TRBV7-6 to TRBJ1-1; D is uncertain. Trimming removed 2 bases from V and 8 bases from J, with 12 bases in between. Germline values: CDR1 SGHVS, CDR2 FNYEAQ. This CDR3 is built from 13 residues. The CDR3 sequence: CASSLYPDKEAFF. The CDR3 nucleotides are TGTGCCAGCAGCTTATACCCCGACAAGGAAGCTTTCTTT.

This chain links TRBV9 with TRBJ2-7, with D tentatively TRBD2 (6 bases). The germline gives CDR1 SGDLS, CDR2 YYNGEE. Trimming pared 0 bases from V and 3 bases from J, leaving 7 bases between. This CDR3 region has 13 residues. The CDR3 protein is CASSVVGGYEQYF. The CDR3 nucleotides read TGTGCCAGCAGCGTAGTGGGGGGCTACGAGCAGTACTTC.

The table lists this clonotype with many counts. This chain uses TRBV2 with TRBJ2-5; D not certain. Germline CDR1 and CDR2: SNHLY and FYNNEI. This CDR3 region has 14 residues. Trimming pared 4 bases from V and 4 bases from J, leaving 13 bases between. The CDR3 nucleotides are TGTGCCAGCAGTGTTTCGAGGATTGGAGAGACCCAGTACTTC. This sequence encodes CASSVSRIGETQYF.

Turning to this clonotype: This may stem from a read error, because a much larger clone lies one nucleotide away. DNA of the CDR3: TGTGCCGGCAGGGCGGGACAAGAGAACACTGAAGCTTTCTTT. Its protein is CAGRAGQENTEAFF. The chain joins TRBV6-2 or TRBV6-3 to TRBJ1-1, with a weak D call TRBD1 (6 bases). Germline assignment: CDR1 MNHEY and CDR2 SVGEGT. The CDR3 extends over 14 amino acids.

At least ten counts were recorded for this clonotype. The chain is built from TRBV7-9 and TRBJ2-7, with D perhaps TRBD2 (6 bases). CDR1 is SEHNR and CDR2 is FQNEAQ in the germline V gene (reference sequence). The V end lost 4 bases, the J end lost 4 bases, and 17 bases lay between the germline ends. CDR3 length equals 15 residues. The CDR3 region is CASSSDWRAGYEQYF. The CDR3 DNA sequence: TGTGCCAGCAGCTCTGATTGGAGGGCCGGGTACGAGCAGTACTTC.

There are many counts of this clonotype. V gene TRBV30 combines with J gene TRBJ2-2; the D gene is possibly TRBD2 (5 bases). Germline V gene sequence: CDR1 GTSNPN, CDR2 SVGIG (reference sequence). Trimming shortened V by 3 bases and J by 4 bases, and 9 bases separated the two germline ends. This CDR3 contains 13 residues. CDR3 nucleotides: TGTGCCTGGAGACTAGTGGGCACCGGGGAGCTGTTTTTT. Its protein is CAWRLVGTGELFF.

The CDR3 nucleotides read TGTGCCAGCAGCGTAGCTGGGGGGGGGTTGAACACTGAAGCTTTCTTT. The encoded protein is CASSVAGGGLNTEAFF. The chain has TRBV9 and TRBJ1-1, with TRBD1 as a possible D gene (5 bases). The CDR3 is made up of 16 amino acids. Germline values: CDR1 SGDLS, CDR2 YYNGEE. With 0 bases removed from V and 0 bases from J, the gap between germline ends came to 12 bases.

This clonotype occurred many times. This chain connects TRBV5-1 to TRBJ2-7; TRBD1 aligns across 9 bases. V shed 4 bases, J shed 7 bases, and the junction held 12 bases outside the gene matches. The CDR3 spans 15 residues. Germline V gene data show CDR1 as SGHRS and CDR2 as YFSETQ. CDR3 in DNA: TGCGCCAGCAGCCCGGGGGACAGGGATACAGAAGAGCAGTACTTC. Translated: CASSPGDRDTEEQYF.

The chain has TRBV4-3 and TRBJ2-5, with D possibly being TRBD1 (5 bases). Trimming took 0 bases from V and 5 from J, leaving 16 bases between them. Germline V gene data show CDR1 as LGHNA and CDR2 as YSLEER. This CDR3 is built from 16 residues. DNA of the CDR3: TGCGCCAGCAGCCAAGAAGGTGCTACAAAGGGGGAGACCCAGTACTTC. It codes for CASSQEGATKGETQYF.

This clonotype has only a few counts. The CDR3 is CSGHQGGGFPDTQYF. DNA of the CDR3: TGCAGCGGTCACCAGGGTGGAGGTTTCCCAGATACGCAGTATTTT. The chain uses TRBV29-1 and TRBJ2-3; D could derive from TRBD1 or TRBD2 (5 bases each). This CDR3 is 15 amino acids long. Trimming took off 7 bases at V and 4 bases at J, with 21 bases between the two ends. From germline, CDR1 is SQVTM and CDR2 ANQGSEA.

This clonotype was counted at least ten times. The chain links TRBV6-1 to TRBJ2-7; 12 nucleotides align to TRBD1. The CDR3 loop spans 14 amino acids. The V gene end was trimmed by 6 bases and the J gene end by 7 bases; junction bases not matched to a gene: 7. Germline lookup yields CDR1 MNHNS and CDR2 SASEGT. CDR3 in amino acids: CASRRDRGLIEQYF. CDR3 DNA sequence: TGTGCCAGCAGGAGGGACAGGGGGCTAATAGAGCAGTACTTC.